This TCR beta chain comes out of a study of cytomegalovirus exposure and HLA in healthy donors. Study-wide findings and caveats: Reports credit the classifier with highly specific, highly sensitive diagnosis of cytomegalovirus status. In a later analysis, TCR beta V- and J-gene trimming was associated with a missense DCLRE1C variant. A later analysis by the authors found several of the most significant clusters apparently linked to common viral pathogens. An analysis that was carried out later associated some 17,000 TCR beta sequences with HLA alleles at 0.05 false discovery rate.

V gave up 5 bases and J gave up 9 bases, with 17 bases separating them. Germline V CDR1 and CDR2: SGHTA, FQGNSA. CDR3 length: 14 amino acids. For this clone: Its antigen is unidentified.

Use of 60 Vbeta and 13 Jbeta primers characterized the PCR. Clones were read by immunoSEQ multiplex PCR, and TCRdb kept only the in-frame ones, dropping some. Of 150,000 to 160,000 clones listed, about three quarters are singletons. V and J are TRBV7-2 and TRBJ2-1; D possibly corresponds to TRBD2 (6 bases). Material: PBMCs. This clonotype was sampled from a woman aged 40 to 49 in good health and CMV-seronegative. CDR3 in DNA: TGTGCCAGCAGCGCTAGCGCCGCGGTCCGTGAGCAGTTCTTC. Protein sequence: CASSASAAVREQFF.